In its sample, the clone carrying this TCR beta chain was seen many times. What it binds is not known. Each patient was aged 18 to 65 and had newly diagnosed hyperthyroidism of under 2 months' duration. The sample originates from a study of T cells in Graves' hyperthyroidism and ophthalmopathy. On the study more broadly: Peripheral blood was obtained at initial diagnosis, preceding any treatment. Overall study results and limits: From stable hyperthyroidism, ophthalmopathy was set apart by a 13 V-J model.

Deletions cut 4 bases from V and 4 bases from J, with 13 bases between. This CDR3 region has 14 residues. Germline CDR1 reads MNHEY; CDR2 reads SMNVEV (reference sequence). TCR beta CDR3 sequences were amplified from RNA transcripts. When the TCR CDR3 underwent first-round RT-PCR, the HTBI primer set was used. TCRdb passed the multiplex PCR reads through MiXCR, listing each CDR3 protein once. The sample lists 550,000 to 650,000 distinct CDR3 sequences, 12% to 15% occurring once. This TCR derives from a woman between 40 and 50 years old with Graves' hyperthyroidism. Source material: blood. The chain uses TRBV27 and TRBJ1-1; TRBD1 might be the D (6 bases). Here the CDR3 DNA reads TGTGCCAGCAGTTCAGGGGTTAAGAGCACTGAAGCTTTCTTT. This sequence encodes CASSSGVKSTEAFF.